Listed here are 2 T cell receptor beta chains from one sample, sequenced in a study of regulatory T cells in long-lasting Graves disease. Documented time point: newly diagnosed GD, antithyroid drugs for less than 3 months. PBMCs were the source of the RNA used for TCR sequencing. Both iRepertoire HTBI primers and Arm-PCR of CDR3 regions were used to build the TCR beta libraries. Via MiXCR, TCRdb re-called the multiplex PCR reads, giving one row per CDR3 protein. The sample has over 300,000 distinct CDR3 sequences; around 16% are singletons. The sample here was peripheral blood mononuclear cells (PBMCs), taken at new diagnosis, from a patient treated with antithyroid drugs. The receptor source for this set is a female donor with Graves disease.

V is TRBV4-1 and J is TRBJ2-7; TRBD1 matches at 9 bases. J lost 5 bases, V lost 4 bases, and 6 bases had no gene match. Germline loops: CDR1 MGHRA, CDR2 YSYEKL. This CDR3 contains 14 residues. The CDR3 bases are TGCGCCAGCAGCCCGGGACAGGGTAGCCACGAGCAGTACTTC. Residues: CASSPGQGSHEQYF.

The chain has TRBV29-1 and TRBJ1-1, with D unclear. The CDR3 runs to 10 residues. Trimming stripped 6 bases from V and 10 bases from J, with 12 bases between. The germline CDR1 and CDR2 sequences are SQVTM and ANQGSEA. The CDR3 DNA reads TGCAGCGTCGGACTCACCGGAGCTTTCTTT. This codes for CSVGLTGAFF.